This TCR beta chain was recovered during a study of shared clonotypes between healthy human individuals. Study information: Plates per donor: three CD4 naive, three CD4 memory, two CD8 naive, one CD8 memory. The study, taken as a whole, reports: Clonotype sharing among donors, it was expected, would be affected by sequencing depth.

Concerning this clone itself: Its specificity is not known.

CD4+ cells yielded CD45RA+ naive and CD45RA-negative memory subsets. The germline V gene encodes CDR1 SGHRS and CDR2 YFSETQ. The CDR3 totals 16 residues. V lost 3 bases to trimming and J lost 0 bases, with 10 bases between them. TCRdb's table, derived via immunoSEQ multiplex PCR, lists solely in-frame clones and lacks some. This repertoire shows fewer than 1.8 million clones, approximately 98.5% found once; its top ten account for roughly 0.36%. This TCR derives from a man between 25 and 39 years old in good health. Sequencing was done on a sample of naive CD4+ T cells sorted from blood. Subset given: CD45RA+ positively selected. The chain has TRBV5-1 and TRBJ2-6; D uncertain. The CDR3 DNA is TGCGCCAGCAGCTACGACGGTAGCTCTGGGGCCAACGTCCTGACTTTC. Amino acid sequence: CASSYDGSSGANVLTF.